This entry describes one TCR beta chain. Its target is not known. The junction departs from germline at one end; a sequencing error may be responsible. The sample comes from a study of breast tumors, draining lymph nodes, adjacent tissues. Broader study findings: Findings are consistent with lymph node origin and intratumoral expansion of most tumor T cells. Tumor T cell lymph node origin was a supported hypothesis, not proven. Tumors had less TCR diversity than lymph nodes, more than nontumor tissue.

Using its own MiXCR run on the multiplex PCR reads, TCRdb lists one record per CDR3 protein. The sample gives 250,000 or so distinct CDR3 sequences, over 30% of which show up once; 0.85% to 1.3% is in the top ten. Samples came from axillary lymph nodes draining the breast cancer. CDR1 and CDR2 (germline): SGHRS, YFSETQ. The CDR3 totals 15 residues. Input material: axillary lymph node tissue. V gene TRBV5-1 combines with J gene TRBJ2-7, with TRBD2 as a possible D gene (5 bases). The clonotype originates from a female donor with breast cancer. Some clones in this sample may be carry-over from other donors' samples. In DNA form, the CDR3 reads TGTGCCAGCAGCTCAGAGGAGGCTAGTCGGTCAGAGCAGTACTTC. It encodes CASSSEEASRSEQYF.